This T cell receptor beta chain is drawn from a study of neurological immune-mediated disorders. Study observations and caveats: Multiple sclerosis was found to have the least TCR clonal expansion, below healthy controls, and HTLV-1-associated myelopathy the most. There were no CDR3 amino acid sequences shared by expanded clones across subjects, a result suggesting private repertoires in all groups.

Volunteers from a blood bank in Maryland, USA, constituted the healthy controls. The CDR3 totals 15 residues. V lost 6 bases to trimming and J lost 8 bases, with 19 bases between them. Germline V gene data show CDR1 as SGHVS and CDR2 as FNYEAQ. This clonotype was picked up many times. What it recognizes is unknown. Synthesis of cDNA was carried out by template-switch 5'RACE. The reaction used 10-nucleotide random UMIs. In TCRdb, the 5' RACE reads were re-called with MiXCR into one record per CDR3 protein. The table lists some 15,000 distinct CDR3 sequences, approximately 7.7% of them singletons. The source is a woman in her thirties or forties in good health. The chain joins TRBV7-6 to TRBJ1-4; D not resolved. The source material was CD8+ T cells from blood. The DNA for the CDR3 is TGTGCCAGCAGTCGCGGAGGGCATGATTACGAAAAACTGTTTTTT. Amino acids: CASSRGGHDYEKLFF.